Below are 18 T cell receptor beta chains sequenced from a single sample in a study of monozygotic twins with inflammatory bowel disease. From its re-call of the 5' RACE reads, TCRdb lists each CDR3 protein once, without DNA. This sample's clone table lists about 43,000 distinct CDR3 sequences. The material sequenced was blood. These receptors originate from a human donor with ulcerative colitis or Crohn's disease, or a healthy co-twin of an affected twin (not recorded which).

This sequence joins TRBV6-1 and TRBJ1-5; without DNA, the TCRdb call of TRBD1 cannot be checked. The CDR3 is 14 residues long. Germline V gene sequence: CDR1 MNHNS, CDR2 SASEGT. The CDR3 here is CASTPGQGNQPQHF.

The chain employs TRBV4-2 and TRBJ2-3; TCRdb's assignment of TRBD1 cannot be checked, as there is no DNA. Germline-derived CDR1 and CDR2 are LGHNA and YNFKEQ. This CDR3 comprises 16 residues. The chain's CDR3 is CASSQGTGAHTDTQYF.

The chain joins TRBV7-2 to TRBJ2-4; TCRdb designates TRBD1, a call that cannot be tested without DNA. CDR1 and CDR2 (germline): SGHTA, FQGNSA. The CDR3 spans 16 residues. The CDR3 sequence is CASCLSGWGQGDIQYF.

The chain joins TRBV3-1 to TRBJ2-7. CDR1 LGHDT and CDR2 YNNKEL come from the germline V gene (reference sequence). This CDR3 is 13 amino acids long. The CDR3: CASSQGRPYEQYF.

The chain has TRBV20-1 and TRBJ2-1; TCRdb returns TRBD2, unconfirmable since there is no DNA. Germline CDR1 reads DFQATT; CDR2 reads SNEGSKA (reference sequence). The CDR3 extends over 14 amino acids. The CDR3 protein is CSGRAGGPKTAQFF.

This sequence joins TRBV20-1 and TRBJ1-6; TCRdb's assignment of TRBD1 cannot be checked, as there is no DNA. CDR1 is DFQATT and CDR2 is SNEGSKA in the germline V gene (reference sequence). There are 14 residues in the CDR3. The CDR3 here is CSARGGTGGTPLHF.

The gene calls are TRBV11-2 and TRBJ2-1. Germline values: CDR1 SGHAT, CDR2 FQNNGV. The CDR3 sequence is 14 residues long. CDR3 protein: CASSSEPSGHEQFF.

The chain employs TRBV5-1 and TRBJ1-2; TCRdb selects TRBD1, and the lack of DNA leaves this call unchecked. The CDR3 runs 15 residues. Germline-derived CDR1 and CDR2 are SGHRS and YFSETQ. CDR3 loop: CASSLADRAYYGYTF.

CDR3 loop: CASKRTGGYGGNEQFF. The J gene is TRBJ2-1, the V gene TRBV3-1; lacking DNA, the TRBD1 call made by TCRdb goes unchecked. The CDR3 consists of 16 residues. Germline V CDR1 and CDR2: LGHDT, YNNKEL (reference sequence).

The chain has TRBV5-1 and TRBJ1-2. The length of the CDR3 is 15 residues. The germline V gene encodes CDR1 SGHRS and CDR2 YFSETQ. The chain's CDR3 is CASSLEQGANYGYTF.

The CDR3 loop is CASGLTGLSYNEQFF. V is TRBV12-5 and J is TRBJ2-1; checking the TCRdb D call of TRBD2 is not possible without DNA. This CDR3 region has 15 residues. CDR1 is LGHNT and CDR2 is FRNRAP in the germline V gene.

The genes are TRBV24-1 and TRBJ2-1; TCRdb returns TRBD1, unconfirmable since there is no DNA. The CDR3 spans 16 residues. Per germline, CDR1 KGHDR and CDR2 SFDVKD. The CDR3 region is CATSEGGFFGHNEQFF.

The V call is TRBV7-6, the J call TRBJ2-1. Germline V gives CDR1 SGHVS, CDR2 FNYEAQ. The CDR3 consists of 11 residues. This CDR3 reads CASSAYNEQFF.

V and J are TRBV6-5 and TRBJ2-7; the TCRdb D gene call, TRBD1, has no DNA to confirm it. This CDR3 has 15 residues. Per the germline V gene, CDR1 is MNHEY and CDR2 is SVGAGI. The CDR3 sequence is CASSSPGRSTYEQYF.

CDR3 region: CSVGGTYQETQYF. The chain carries TRBV29-1 and TRBJ2-5; without DNA, the TCRdb call of TRBD2 cannot be checked. This CDR3 is 13 amino acids long. Germline V gene sequence: CDR1 SQVTM, CDR2 ANQGSEA.

The chain employs TRBV5-1 and TRBJ2-3; with no DNA, the TCRdb D assignment of TRBD2 cannot be verified. Germline V gene data show CDR1 as SGHRS and CDR2 as YFSETQ. The CDR3 length is 12 residues. The CDR3 region is CASSPTSGGSYF.

The V gene is TRBV12-3 or TRBV12-4, the J gene TRBJ1-5. CDR3 length: 14 amino acids. CDR3: CASSQGNSVQPQHF.

V is TRBV12-3 or TRBV12-4 and J is TRBJ1-2; TCRdb gives TRBD1 as the D gene, but with no DNA this cannot be confirmed. The CDR3 is 14 amino acids. The CDR3 here is CASSRRDINYGYTF.